This TCR beta chain was sequenced during a study of T cells in Graves' hyperthyroidism and ophthalmopathy. Not enrolled were patients with uncontrolled infection, other autoimmune disease, pregnancy or lactation. The CDR3 contains 18 residues. Looked up from germline, CDR1 is DFQATT and CDR2 is SNEGSKA (reference sequence). Trimming left V 4 bases short and J 0 bases short, with 22 bases between. The sample holds many counts of this clonotype. TCR beta CDR3 region amplification was performed from RNA transcripts. First-round RT-PCR targeting the TCR CDR3 was performed with the HTBI primer set. Via MiXCR, TCRdb re-called the multiplex PCR reads, giving one row per CDR3 protein. The table shows hundreds of thousands of distinct CDR3 sequences, with over 11% occurring only once.

The receptor was isolated from a woman in her thirties with Graves' hyperthyroidism. The chain links TRBV20-1 to TRBJ2-1; D is tentatively TRBD1 or TRBD2 (5 bases each). Sequencing was done on a sample of blood. Here the CDR3 reads CSATPRDGPSLSYNEQFF. The CDR3 nucleotides are TGCAGTGCTACCCCCCGGGACGGACCATCCCTCTCCTACAATGAGCAGTTCTTC.